These T cell receptor beta chains were read from a single sample in a study of blood T cell repertoires in COVID-19. TCRdb's table, derived via immunoSEQ multiplex PCR, lists solely in-frame clones and lacks some. The sample holds over 250,000 clones, approximately 86% seen once. Sequencing input: PBMCs or T cells enriched from blood (not recorded which). These receptors all come from a woman between 18 and 30 years old who had recovered from COVID-19. CDR3s leave out the opening cysteine and the closing phenylalanine or tryptophan.

TRBV6-5	TRBJ1-2	ASSYSEGYGYT
TRBV4-1	TRBJ1-5	ASSQMQEGQPQH
TRBV11-3	TRBJ2-1	ASSPGVAGGGGPF
TRBV28	TRBJ1-4	ASSNTDEIEKLF
TRBV28	TRBJ2-7	ASSSLHSIPSYEQY
TRBV7-3	TRBJ1-1	ASSPNRDTEAF
TRBV21-1	TRBJ2-3	ASSKSTPGLAGETDTQY
TRBV9	TRBJ1-2	ASSLQSYGYT
TRBV12-3/TRBV12-4	TRBJ1-1	ASSDRAYTEAF
TRBV19	TRBJ2-5	ASSIGGTSGETQY
TRBV7-9	TRBJ1-2	ASSSHRGEVYGYT
TRBV28	TRBJ1-1	ASSAGQGARTEAF
TRBV28	TRBJ1-2	ASSRLGRNGYT
TRBV14	TRBJ2-5	ASSQDNTGYRGTQY
TRBV4-1	TRBJ2-1	ASSSPRGGSSYNEQF
TRBV29-1	TRBJ1-1	SVLSMNTEAF
TRBV28	TRBJ1-2	AAGQGALDGYT
TRBV28	TRBJ2-2	ASSPGAGELF
TRBV9	TRBJ2-4	ASSVLSRPRQNKNIQY
TRBV7-2	TRBJ1-6	ASSKRGQGNNSPLH
TRBV24-1	TRBJ1-1	ATSTGFETEAF
TRBV11-2	TRBJ1-2	ASSPAGGARLGYT
TRBV19	TRBJ1-2	ASSLSRDTVPYGYT
TRBV14	TRBJ1-3	ASSLGQSSGNTIY
TRBV25-1	TRBJ2-5	ASSNGQGGWETQY
TRBV6-2/TRBV6-3	TRBJ2-7	ASSHAIGTSGSFYEQY
TRBV9	TRBJ2-1	ASSVRAGGRDNEQF
TRBV14	TRBJ2-7	ASSLGQPGYEQY
TRBV27	TRBJ2-1	ASSFSLAGVSYNEQF
TRBV24-1	TRBJ2-1	ATSDLRDRNNEQF
TRBV7-9	TRBJ1-1	ASSLQGNTEAF
TRBV19	TRBJ1-4	ASSRDREGKLF
TRBV7-9	TRBJ1-2	ASSPRTGPYGYT
TRBV6-5	TRBJ2-5	ASSSTGTEKTQY
TRBV6-6	TRBJ2-1	ASSPTSMSYNEQF
TRBV5-5	TRBJ1-2	ASSLGPGGGYGYT
TRBV5-4	TRBJ2-7	ATSARGVYAEQY
TRBV19	TRBJ1-6	ASSSQGQAYSPLH
TRBV28	TRBJ1-2	ASSPRPNTGVLGYT
TRBV11-2	TRBJ2-3	ASSLVAGGTDTQY
TRBV5-1	TRBJ2-1	ASSWGLAGSRAYNEQF
TRBV5-6	TRBJ2-7	ASSLAAGRGTYEQY
TRBV7-6	TRBJ1-3	ASSLASGSGNTIY
TRBV15	TRBJ1-3	ATSRDRGSGGNTIY
TRBV7-2	TRBJ1-2	ASSLRTGGEYGYT
TRBV4-1	TRBJ1-2	ASSQGPRYYGYT
TRBV5-8	TRBJ1-5	ASSYTGAQPQH
TRBV9	TRBJ1-1	ASSAQGRTEAF
TRBV3-1/TRBV3-2	TRBJ1-4	ASSQRGRSEKLF
TRBV28	TRBJ2-7	ASSEQGALPSYEQY
TRBV6-4	TRBJ2-1	ASSVLAGVFPNNEQF
TRBV28	TRBJ2-1	ASSFPGKNNEQF
TRBV28	TRBJ1-1	ASSSHRRVTEAF
TRBV11-2	TRBJ1-2	ASSSVYYGYT
TRBV5-8	TRBJ1-4	ASSRAGTNNEKLF